A single sample gave rise to the 23 T cell receptor beta chains below, sequenced in a study of memory CD4+ T cells and cytomegalovirus serostatus. Profiled with immunoSEQ multiplex PCR; TCRdb holds only in-frame clones, not every one. This table has tens of thousands of clones, over 60% appearing once. The sort gate was single viable CD3+CD4+CD8-CD45RO+ cells for memory CD4+ T cells. Sequencing used memory CD4+ T cells from blood. All receptors come from an adult in good health and CMV-seronegative.

V usage is TRBV27 and J usage is TRBJ1-1; D is perhaps TRBD1 (6 bases). Trimming removed 3 bases at V and 2 bases at J, with 10 bases between. Germline V CDR1 and CDR2: MNHEY, SMNVEV (reference sequence). This CDR3 is 14 amino acids long. The CDR3 DNA is TGTGCCAGCAGTTTCACAGGGTTCAACACTGAAGCTTTCTTT. Its protein is CASSFTGFNTEAFF.

This clone was observed a single time. The chain links TRBV7-8 to TRBJ2-2, with a possible D match to TRBD2 (6 bases). The CDR3 length is 14 residues. The V gene's germline CDR1 is SGHVS and CDR2 FQNEAQ. V was shortened by 2 bases and J by 5 bases, with 9 bases between the two germline ends. The CDR3 coding sequence is TGTGCCAGCAGCTTACTGGGGGGAACCGGGGAGCTGTTTTTT. Amino acid sequence: CASSLLGGTGELFF.

The chain couples TRBV5-1 to TRBJ2-1, with 10 bases fitting TRBD2. J gave up 6 bases and V 0 bases, and 6 bases lay outside the gene matches. There are 16 residues in the CDR3. The germline V gene has CDR1 SGHRS and CDR2 YFSETQ. The CDR3 DNA reads TGCGCCAGCAGCTTGGAACCTAGCGGGGGCCTCAATGAGCAGTTCTTC. This encodes CASSLEPSGGLNEQFF.

This sequence joins TRBV7-2 and TRBJ2-7; 11 bases agree with TRBD1. CDR3 size: 15 residues. Germline V gives CDR1 SGHTA, CDR2 FQGNSA. The J segment lost 3 bases and the V segment lost 2 bases, leaving 3 bases of the junction unmatched. The CDR3 sequence is CASSLKGQGGYEQYF. The CDR3 DNA is TGTGCCAGCAGCTTAAAGGGACAGGGGGGCTACGAGCAGTACTTC.

The rearrangement joins TRBV7-2 to TRBJ2-5; tentative D call: TRBD2 (6 bases). The V end was cut by 2 bases, the J end by 5 bases, with 15 bases between. Germline-derived CDR1 and CDR2 are SGHTA and FQGNSA. The CDR3 extends over 15 amino acids. The CDR3 is CASSLTGERLETQYF. CDR3 in DNA: TGTGCCAGCAGCTTAACGGGAGAGCGGTTGGAGACCCAGTACTTC.

J is TRBJ2-7 and V is TRBV18, with TRBD1 matching over 9 bases. This CDR3 comprises 15 residues. Germline-derived CDR1 and CDR2 are KGHSH and LQKENI. Trimming took 3 bases from V and 6 from J; bases not matched to a gene: 9. CDR3 loop: CASSPGTGMAGEQYF. The CDR3 DNA follows: TGTGCCAGCTCACCTGGGACAGGGATGGCCGGCGAGCAGTACTTC.

The CDR3 reads CASSGGENLVYGYTF. The CDR3, as DNA: TGTGCCAGCAGTGGGGGGGAGAACCTAGTCTATGGCTACACCTTC. The rearrangement uses TRBV28 and TRBJ1-2; maybe TRBD1 (5 bases). CDR3 length: 15 residues. Germline V gene data show CDR1 as MDHEN and CDR2 as SYDVKM. Trimming shortened V by 5 bases and J by 4 bases, and 17 bases separated the two germline ends.

The rearrangement joins TRBV28 to TRBJ1-4; perhaps TRBD1 as D (6 bases). CDR1 is MDHEN and CDR2 is SYDVKM in the germline V gene. V dropped 6 bases and J dropped 8 bases, with 19 bases sitting between them. The CDR3 consists of 15 residues. The CDR3 is CASSKKQGGDEKLFF. CDR3 nucleotide sequence: TGTGCCAGCAGCAAGAAACAGGGAGGGGACGAAAAACTGTTTTTT.

The chain carries TRBV7-3 and TRBJ2-2; possibly TRBD2 for D (5 bases). Germline-derived CDR1 and CDR2 are SGHTA and FQGTGA. The V end was cut by 5 bases, the J end by 5 bases, with 12 bases between. The CDR3 runs to 14 residues. The CDR3 spells CASSLGSGTGELFF. The CDR3 nucleotides are TGTGCCAGCAGCCTTGGGAGTGGTACCGGGGAGCTGTTTTTT.

V gene TRBV5-8 combines with J gene TRBJ1-2; TRBD1 might be the D (5 bases). V lost 4 bases and J 7 bases, leaving 11 bases between the germline ends. The CDR3 sequence is 12 residues long. CDR1 is SGHTS and CDR2 is YDEGEE in the germline V gene. The CDR3 nucleotides read TGTGCCAGCAGCCGGGACCTTCCTGGCTACACCTTC. Its protein product is CASSRDLPGYTF.

The gene calls are TRBV10-1 and TRBJ2-7; tentatively, D is TRBD1 (6 bases). The V end lost 4 bases, the J end lost 7 bases, and 14 bases lay between the germline ends. CDR1 WNHNN and CDR2 SYGVQD come from the germline V gene (reference sequence). The length of the CDR3 is 13 residues. CDR3 residues: CASSVSRDREQYF. The CDR3 DNA follows: TGCGCCAGCAGTGTTTCCCGCGACAGGGAGCAGTACTTC.

This chain connects TRBV10-3 to TRBJ2-7; 9 positions agree with TRBD1. This CDR3 region has 16 residues. Germline-derived CDR1 and CDR2 are ENHRY and SYGVKD. Trimming at V came to 0 bases and at J to 3 bases, leaving 6 bases not matched to a gene. The DNA for the CDR3 is TGTGCCATCAGTGAGTCGAGGGGACAGGGAGGCTACGAGCAGTACTTC. Translated, it gives CAISESRGQGGYEQYF.

The chain joins TRBV5-1 to TRBJ1-4; 10 nucleotides line up with TRBD1. CDR1 is SGHRS, CDR2 YFSETQ, per germline. V lost 2 bases to trimming and J lost 0 bases; unmatched junction nucleotides: 1. The CDR3 extends over 16 amino acids. This chain's CDR3 is CASSFGQGATNEKLFF. The CDR3 DNA reads as TGCGCCAGCAGCTTCGGACAGGGGGCAACTAATGAAAAACTGTTTTTT.

The gene calls are TRBV4-3 and TRBJ1-5; possibly TRBD1 for D (6 bases). V lost 8 bases and J 5 bases, leaving 16 bases between the germline ends. Germline CDR1 LGHNA, CDR2 YSLEER. The CDR3 runs 14 residues. The CDR3 protein is CASGWTVRDQPQHF. For the CDR3, the DNA is TGCGCCAGCGGATGGACAGTTAGAGATCAGCCCCAGCATTTT.

The chain uses TRBV28 and TRBJ2-5; 9 bases are a match to TRBD1. CDR3 length equals 17 residues. V was pared by 5 bases and J by 5 bases, with 15 bases of the junction left unmatched. Germline loops: CDR1 MDHEN, CDR2 SYDVKM. In DNA, the CDR3 is TGTGCCAGCAGTCCCGGGGGGACAGGGCCAATACGGGAGACCCAGTACTTC. Translation: CASSPGGTGPIRETQYF.

V is TRBV5-4 and J is TRBJ2-7; 8 positions agree with TRBD1. CDR3 length: 17 residues. V was clipped by 4 bases and J by 2 bases; unmatched bases: 14. CDR1 SGHNT and CDR2 YYREEE come from the germline V gene (reference sequence). As DNA, the CDR3 is TGTGCCAGCAGCCCGCAGGTTGGGGGACAGGTCCCCTACGAGCAGTACTTC. This codes for CASSPQVGGQVPYEQYF.

The CDR3 bases are TGTGCCAGCAGCCAACGGACTCGAAACACCGGGGAGCTGTTTTTT. Translation gives CASSQRTRNTGELFF. The chain uses TRBV7-2 and TRBJ2-2; D possibly corresponds to TRBD2 (5 bases). Germline CDR1 and CDR2: SGHTA and FQGNSA. The CDR3 is 15 amino acids. Trimming removed 5 bases at V and 2 bases at J, with 12 bases between.

J is TRBJ2-3 and V is TRBV27; D might be TRBD1 or TRBD2, each matching 6 bases. This CDR3 comprises 15 residues. Trimming stripped 6 bases from V and 5 bases from J, with 18 bases between. Looked up from germline, CDR1 is MNHEY and CDR2 is SMNVEV (reference sequence). The CDR3 DNA is TGTGCCAGCAGACCAACGGGGGCAACTAAAGATACGCAGTATTTT. The encoded protein is CASRPTGATKDTQYF.

The rearrangement links TRBV2 to TRBJ2-7; D is unresolved. V was pared by 6 bases and J by 0 bases, with 6 bases between. The CDR3 is 12 residues long. CDR1 is SNHLY and CDR2 is FYNNEI in the germline V gene. CDR3 protein: CASSTDSYEQYF. As DNA, the CDR3 is TGTGCCAGCAGCACAGACTCCTACGAGCAGTACTTC.

The rearrangement joins TRBV5-6 to TRBJ2-7; TRBD1 agrees at 9 bases. Germline V lookup: CDR1 SGHDT, CDR2 YYEEEE. The CDR3 loop spans 14 amino acids. After removal of 5 bases from V and 4 bases from J, the junction contained 7 bases not matched to a gene. In DNA, the CDR3 is TGTGCCAGCAGGGGGAACAGGGGGCTGTACGAGCAGTACTTC. Protein sequence: CASRGNRGLYEQYF. Using reference TRBV5-6 and TRBJ2-7 for the parts outside the CDR3, the full variable domain is DAGVTQSPTHLIKTRGQQVTLRCSPKSGHDTVSWYQQALGQGPQFIFQYYEEEERQRGNFPDRFSGHQFPNYSSELNVNALLLGDSALYLCASRGNRGLYEQYFGPGTRLTVT.

This clone is a singleton in its sample. The CDR3 loop reads CASSLGPGIGDQETQYF. In DNA, the CDR3 is TGTGCCAGCAGCTTAGGGCCCGGGATTGGGGATCAAGAGACCCAGTACTTC. The chain employs TRBV5-4 and TRBJ2-5; D may be TRBD2 (5 bases). The CDR3 has 17 amino acids. Germline V gene data show CDR1 as SGHNT and CDR2 as YYREEE (reference sequence). V lost 2 bases, J lost 2 bases, and 19 bases lay in between.

The chain joins TRBV9 to TRBJ2-1; 10 positions agree with TRBD1. CDR1 is SGDLS and CDR2 is YYNGEE in the germline V gene. The CDR3 spans 15 residues. V lost 4 bases and J lost 10; bases outside the gene matches: 11. CDR3 sequence: CASSPPSGQGYEQFF. For the CDR3, the DNA is TGTGCCAGCAGCCCCCCATCGGGACAGGGGTACGAGCAGTTCTTC.

This chain joins TRBV25-1 and TRBJ1-2; D remains ambiguous. CDR3 size: 12 residues. V lost 6 bases and J lost 4, with 9 bases in between. Germline V gene sequence: CDR1 MGHDK, CDR2 SYGVNS. The CDR3 coding sequence is TGTGCCAGCAGGGGCGTTATCTATGGCTACACCTTC. Residues: CASRGVIYGYTF.